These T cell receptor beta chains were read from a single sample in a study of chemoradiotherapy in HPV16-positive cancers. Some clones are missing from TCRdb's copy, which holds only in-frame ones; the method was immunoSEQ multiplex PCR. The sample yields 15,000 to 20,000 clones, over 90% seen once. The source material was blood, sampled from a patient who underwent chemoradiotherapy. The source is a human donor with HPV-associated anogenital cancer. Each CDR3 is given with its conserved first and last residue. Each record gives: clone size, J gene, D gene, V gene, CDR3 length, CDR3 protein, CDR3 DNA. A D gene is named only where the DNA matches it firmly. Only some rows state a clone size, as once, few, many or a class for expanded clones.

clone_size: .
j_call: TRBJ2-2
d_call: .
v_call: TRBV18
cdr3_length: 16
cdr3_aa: CASAREQVANTGELFF
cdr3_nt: TGTGCCAGCGCCCGAGAACAGGTGGCGAACACCGGGGAGCTGTTTTTT

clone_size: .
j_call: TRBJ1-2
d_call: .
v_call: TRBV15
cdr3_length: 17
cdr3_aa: CATSRGWGTTKDYGYTF
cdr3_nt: TGTGCCACCAGCAGAGGTTGGGGGACGACCAAGGACTATGGCTACACCTTC

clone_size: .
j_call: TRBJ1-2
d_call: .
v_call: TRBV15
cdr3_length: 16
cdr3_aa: CATSRDPTGSSYGYTF
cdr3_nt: TGTGCCACCAGCAGAGATCCCACAGGTTCATCCTATGGCTACACCTTC

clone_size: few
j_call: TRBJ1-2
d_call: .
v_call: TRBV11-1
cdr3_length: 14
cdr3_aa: CASSLDGDGRGYTF
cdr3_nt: TGTGCCAGCAGCTTGGACGGGGACGGCCGGGGGTACACCTTC

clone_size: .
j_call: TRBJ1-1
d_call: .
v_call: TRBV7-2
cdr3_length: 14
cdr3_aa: CASRFFRGNTEAFF
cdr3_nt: TGTGCCAGCAGATTCTTTCGGGGGAACACTGAAGCTTTCTTT

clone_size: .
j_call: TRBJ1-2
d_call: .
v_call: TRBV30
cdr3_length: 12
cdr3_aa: CAWSDSNYGYTF
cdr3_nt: TGTGCCTGGAGTGATTCCAACTATGGCTACACCTTC

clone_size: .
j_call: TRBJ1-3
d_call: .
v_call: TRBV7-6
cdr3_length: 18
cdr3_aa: CASSLEVWAGAGGNTIYF
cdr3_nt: TGTGCCAGCAGCTTAGAGGTTTGGGCAGGGGCCGGAGGAAACACCATATATTTT

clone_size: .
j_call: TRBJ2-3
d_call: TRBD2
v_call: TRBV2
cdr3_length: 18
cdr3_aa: CASSEVTSGGASGDTQYF
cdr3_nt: TGTGCCAGCAGTGAAGTGACTAGCGGGGGGGCTAGTGGAGATACGCAGTATTTT

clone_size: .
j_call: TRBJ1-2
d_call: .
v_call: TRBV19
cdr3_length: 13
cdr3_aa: CASKEGIFYGYTF
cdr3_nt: TGTGCCAGTAAAGAGGGGATTTTTTATGGCTACACCTTC

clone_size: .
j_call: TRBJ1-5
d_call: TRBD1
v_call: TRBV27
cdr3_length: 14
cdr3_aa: CASSLDRGIQPQHF
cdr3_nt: TGTGCCAGCAGTTTAGACAGGGGGATCCAGCCCCAGCATTTT

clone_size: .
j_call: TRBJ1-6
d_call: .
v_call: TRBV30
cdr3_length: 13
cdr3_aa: CAWTPPGVSPLHF
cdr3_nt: TGTGCCTGGACCCCCCCCGGGGTATCACCCCTCCACTTT

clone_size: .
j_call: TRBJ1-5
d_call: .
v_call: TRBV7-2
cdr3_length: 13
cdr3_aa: CASSLEFGQPQHF
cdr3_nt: TGTGCCAGCAGCTTAGAGTTTGGGCAGCCCCAGCATTTT

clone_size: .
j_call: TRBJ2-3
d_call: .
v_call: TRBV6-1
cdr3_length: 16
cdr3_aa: CASSEWGSRYQDTQYF
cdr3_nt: TGTGCCAGCAGTGAGTGGGGGAGTCGTTATCAAGATACGCAGTATTTT

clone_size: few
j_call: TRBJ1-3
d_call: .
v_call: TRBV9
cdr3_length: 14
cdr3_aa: CASSVGVSGNTIYF
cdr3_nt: TGTGCCAGCAGCGTCGGCGTCTCTGGAAACACCATATATTTT

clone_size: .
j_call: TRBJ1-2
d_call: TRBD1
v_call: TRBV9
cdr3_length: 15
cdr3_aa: CASSVGDRTHYGYTF
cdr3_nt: TGTGCCAGCAGCGTGGGGGACAGGACCCACTATGGCTACACCTTC